This T cell receptor beta chain was identified during a study of blood T cell repertoires in COVID-19. Study summary: Samples of COVID-19 (acute and convalescent) were obtained from the United States, Italy and Spain. In each case, the material was cDNA or gDNA derived from T cells, B-cell-depleted T cells, or PBMCs.

In the source study's methods: Reference gene primer amplification gave estimated nucleated cell counts. Profiling relied on immunoSEQ multiplex PCR, and the TCRdb table lists in-frame clones only, not all of them. D and trimming come from the DNA, and the V and J calls and clone size come from that table. Seen here are about 130,000 clones, roughly 86% observed once, and the top ten hold around 20%. Trimming took 4 bases from V and 10 from J, leaving 12 bases between them. Germline CDR1 SGHKS, CDR2 YYEKEE (reference sequence). This CDR3 contains 13 residues. The sample comprised peripheral blood. The chain employs TRBV5-5 and TRBJ1-6; D remains unclear. This receptor was obtained from a woman in her forties or fifties who had recovered from COVID-19. The CDR3 is CASSGVEGSPLHF. The CDR3 nucleotides read TGTGCCAGCAGCGGGGTAGAGGGATCACCCCTCCACTTT.